The 15 T cell receptor beta chains given below trace back to one sample, sequenced in a study of blood T cell repertoires in COVID-19. Some clones are missing from TCRdb's copy, which holds only in-frame ones; the method was immunoSEQ multiplex PCR. The sample holds some 200,000 clones; approximately 85% are singletons and the top ten take around 8%. Sequenced: peripheral blood. These TCRs come from a woman aged 55-75 years with acute or convalescent COVID-19.

This rearrangement joins TRBV9 to TRBJ2-7, with 9 bases identical to TRBD1. The CDR3 sequence is 16 residues long. Germline-derived CDR1 and CDR2 are SGDLS and YYNGEE. The V and J ends lost 4 bases and 3 bases, in that order; junction bases with no gene match: 11. The CDR3 region is CASSSRRTGVIYEQYV. The CDR3 coding sequence is TGTGCCAGCAGCTCCAGGCGGACAGGGGTAATCTACGAGCAGTACGTC.

The genes are TRBV5-1 and TRBJ2-3, with TRBD1 matching 11 bases. CDR1 is SGHRS and CDR2 is YFSETQ in the germline V gene. The V gene end was trimmed by 3 bases and the J gene end by 5 bases; junction bases not matched to a gene: 8. The CDR3 length is 16 residues. CDR3 bases: TGCGCCAGCAGCTCGGGGACAGGGGGGTCAGAAGATACGCAGTATTTT. Encoded protein: CASSSGTGGSEDTQYF.

The chain has TRBV18 and TRBJ1-1; 9 nucleotides match TRBD1. V was pared by 3 bases and J by 4 bases, with 9 bases of the junction left unmatched. The CDR3 length is 16 residues. The germline CDR1 and CDR2 sequences are KGHSH and LQKENI. CDR3 residues: CASSPQRQGVGTEAFF. CDR3 DNA sequence: TGTGCCAGCTCACCCCAAAGACAGGGGGTGGGCACTGAAGCTTTCTTT.

The chain couples TRBV5-4 to TRBJ2-2; 12 nucleotides align to TRBD1. Germline CDR1 reads SGHNT; CDR2 reads YYREEE (reference sequence). Trimming at V came to 3 bases and at J to 7 bases, leaving 7 bases not matched to a gene. The CDR3 contains 16 residues. The CDR3 reads CASSSPGQGANGELFF. For the CDR3, the DNA is TGTGCCAGCAGCTCTCCGGGACAGGGGGCCAACGGGGAGCTGTTTTTT.

The chain is built from TRBV5-4 and TRBJ2-2; 8 bases are a match to TRBD2. Germline trimming cut 1 base from V and 4 bases from J; bases unmatched to any gene: 12. The CDR3 runs 18 residues. Germline V gene data show CDR1 as SGHNT and CDR2 as YYREEE (reference sequence). The CDR3 sequence is CASSLFGGGGRSTGELFF. The CDR3, as DNA: TGTGCCAGCAGCTTGTTCGGAGGAGGCGGGAGGAGCACCGGGGAGCTGTTTTTT.

This chain joins TRBV19 and TRBJ2-1, with 9 nucleotides matching TRBD2. The V and J ends lost 6 bases and 1 base, in that order; junction bases with no gene match: 1. Germline V gene sequence: CDR1 LNHDA, CDR2 SQIVND (reference sequence). CDR3 length: 14 residues. In DNA, the CDR3 is TGTGCCAGTAGGACTAGCGGTTCCTACAATGAGCAGTTCTTC. The encoded protein is CASRTSGSYNEQFF.

The chain combines TRBV9 with TRBJ2-3, with TRBD2 matching 14 bases. This CDR3 contains 17 residues. The V gene's germline CDR1 is SGDLS and CDR2 YYNGEE. Trimming removed 3 bases from V and 1 base from J; junction bases left unmatched: 4. This chain's CDR3 is CASSAGTSGSGTDTQYF. The DNA of the CDR3 is TGTGCCAGCAGCGCAGGGACTAGCGGGAGCGGCACAGATACGCAGTATTTT.

V gene TRBV5-4 combines with J gene TRBJ1-2, with D possibly matching TRBD1 (5 bases). This CDR3 is built from 14 residues. The germline V and J ends were trimmed by 3 bases and 9 bases, with 18 bases remaining between them. The germline V gene has CDR1 SGHNT and CDR2 YYREEE (reference sequence). CDR3 sequence reads: CASSYPLGVGSYTF. Written as DNA, the CDR3 is TGTGCCAGCAGCTACCCCCTAGGGGTCGGTAGCTACACCTTC.

In regard to this clone: Other nucleotide sequences from this sample produce the same CDR3. The rearrangement links TRBV5-1 to TRBJ2-5; TRBD1 matches at 11 bases. J gave up 4 bases and V 3 bases, and 2 bases lay outside the gene matches. CDR3 size: 14 residues. CDR1 and CDR2 (germline): SGHRS, YFSETQ. The CDR3 DNA reads TGCGCCAGCAGCTGGGGACAGGGGGGAGAGACCCAGTACTTC. It yields the protein CASSWGQGGETQYF.

The chain carries TRBV2 and TRBJ2-3; the D is unclear. CDR1 is SNHLY and CDR2 is FYNNEI in the germline V gene. V dropped 0 bases and J dropped 0 bases, with 7 bases sitting between them. CDR3 length: 15 residues. Here the CDR3 DNA reads TGTGCCAGCAGTGAAGCCCCCCCGAGCACAGATACGCAGTATTTT. As protein: CASSEAPPSTDTQYF.

In its sample, this clone was seen once. The chain carries TRBV15 and TRBJ2-7; 9 nucleotides line up with TRBD1. The CDR3 covers 14 residues. Germline V gene lookup returns CDR1 LNHNV and CDR2 YYDKDF (reference sequence). Trimming cost V 4 bases and J 3 bases; bases outside gene matches: 4. The CDR3 DNA sequence: TGTGCCACCAGCATGGACAGGGGTCTCTACGAGCAGTACTTC. Encoded protein: CATSMDRGLYEQYF.

V gene TRBV24-1 combines with J gene TRBJ2-2; D call uncertain. Germline assignment: CDR1 KGHDR and CDR2 SFDVKD. This CDR3 has 14 amino acids. Trimming pared 5 bases from V and 1 base from J, leaving 7 bases between. The CDR3: CATSAPVNTGELFF. The CDR3 DNA sequence: TGTGCCACCAGTGCCCCTGTGAACACCGGGGAGCTGTTTTTT.

The chain links TRBV7-2 to TRBJ2-3, with D uncertain. V lost 2 bases and J lost 1, with 4 bases in between. The CDR3 runs 13 residues. Germline lookup yields CDR1 SGHTA and CDR2 FQGNSA. The CDR3 protein is CASSLSRTDTQYF. CDR3 nucleotides: TGTGCCAGCAGCTTAAGCCGCACAGATACGCAGTATTTT.

This chain connects TRBV30 to TRBJ2-1; TRBD2 matches at 8 bases. The V gene's germline CDR1 is GTSNPN and CDR2 SVGIG (reference sequence). The CDR3 is 14 amino acids. V trimming: 0 bases; J trimming: 4 bases; junction bases outside the gene matches: 2. The CDR3 is CAWSVSSGYNEQFF. Here the CDR3 DNA reads TGTGCCTGGAGTGTATCTAGCGGGTACAATGAGCAGTTCTTC.

This clone was detected only a few times. The chain carries TRBV27 and TRBJ1-5; D gene ambiguous. The CDR3 has 16 amino acids. CDR1 is MNHEY and CDR2 is SMNVEV in the germline V gene (reference sequence). The V gene lost 3 bases and the J gene lost 0 bases, with 12 bases spanning the gap. CDR3 loop: CASSLQAVDSNQPQHF. CDR3 nucleotide sequence: TGTGCCAGCAGTTTGCAGGCAGTGGATAGCAATCAGCCCCAGCATTTT.